This T cell receptor (beta chain) was identified during a study of blood T cell repertoires in COVID-19. Looking at the study overall: Samples representing acute and convalescent COVID-19 were sourced from the United States, Italy and Spain.

Per the original methods: Amplification with reference gene primers provided the estimates of nucleated cell counts. Some clones are missing from TCRdb's copy, which holds only in-frame ones; the method was immunoSEQ multiplex PCR. D and trimming come from the DNA, and the V and J calls and clone size come from that table. The data contain 30,000 to 40,000 clones, 90% of them singletons. Losses at the gene ends were 5 bases for V and 5 bases for J; bases not matched to a gene: 5. The V gene's germline CDR1 is SGHVS and CDR2 FNYEAQ. The CDR3 runs to 15 residues. The rearrangement joins TRBV7-6 to TRBJ2-2; 10 nucleotides line up with TRBD1. Sequenced: peripheral blood. The sequence derives from an elderly man with acute or convalescent COVID-19. The CDR3 DNA reads as TGTGCCAGCAGCCTTGACAGGGGGCCAACCGGGGAGCTGTTTTTT. Protein sequence: CASSLDRGPTGELFF. The complete variable domain, with remaining parts taken from reference TRBV7-6 and TRBJ2-2, reads GAGVSQSPRYKVTKRGQDVALRCDPISGHVSLYWYRQALGQGPEFLTYFNYEAQQDKSGLPNDRFSAERPEGSISTLTIQRTEQRDSAMYRCASSLDRGPTGELFFGEGSRLTVL.